This T cell receptor beta chain was documented in a study of technical replicates of blood from several donors. This CDR3 is 16 amino acids long. J was trimmed by 5 bases and V by 2 bases; bases with no gene match: 8. CDR1 and CDR2 (germline): MNHEY, SVGAGI. Using immunoSEQ multiplex PCR, the repertoire was profiled, and TCRdb retains in-frame clones only, with some absent. The sample records about 75,000 clones, roughly 91% being singletons. The genes are TRBV6-5 and TRBJ2-5, with 10 bases that match TRBD2. The sequence derives from a human donor in good health. Some clones in this sample may be carry-over from other donors' samples. The specimen was T cells isolated from PBMCs. CDR3 sequence: CASSYGSSGGYETQYF. The CDR3 DNA reads TGTGCCAGCAGTTACGGTAGTAGCGGGGGGTACGAGACCCAGTACTTC.